A selection of T cell receptor beta chains follows, all from one sample in a study of T cell responses to AZD1222 COVID-19 vaccine. Some clones are missing from TCRdb's copy, which holds only in-frame ones; the method was immunoSEQ multiplex PCR. The table records 150,000 to 200,000 clones, 85% to 95% of them present only once. The specimen was peripheral blood, collected on day 0 of AZD1222 vaccination. Source of these receptors: an adult in good health. Each CDR3 is given with its conserved first and last residue. A D gene is named only where the DNA matches it firmly. Not all rows give a size; the values are once, few, many and, for expanded clones, a class.

cdr3_aa cdr3_nt j_call d_call clone_size v_call
CASSSAGGDGYGYTF TGTGCCAGCAGCTCTGCAGGGGGCGATGGCTATGGCTACACCTTC TRBJ1-2 TRBD1 NA TRBV28
CASSRLAGGTYEQYF TGCGCCAGCAGCCGACTAGCGGGAGGAACCTACGAGCAGTACTTC TRBJ2-7 TRBD2 NA TRBV5-1
CASSIGTRGRNTEAFF TGTGCCAGTAGTATAGGAACCAGGGGGCGAAACACTGAAGCTTTCTTT TRBJ1-1 TRBD1 NA TRBV19
CASSPRQPGNEKLFF TGTGCCAGCAGTCCTAGACAGCCTGGGAATGAAAAACTGTTTTTT TRBJ1-4 NA NA TRBV6-5
CASSLVTQEDQPQHF TGTGCCAGCAGCTTAGTCACCCAGGAGGATCAGCCCCAGCATTTT TRBJ1-5 NA NA TRBV7-2
CASSENPTGSNQPQHF TGTGCCAGCAGCGAAAACCCGACGGGAAGCAATCAGCCCCAGCATTTT TRBJ1-5 NA once TRBV7-2
CASSPWKGDTEAFF TGCGCCAGCAGCCCGTGGAAGGGGGACACTGAAGCTTTCTTT TRBJ1-1 NA few TRBV4-1
CASSDTDNQPQHF TGTGCCAGCAGTGACACAGACAATCAGCCCCAGCATTTT TRBJ1-5 NA NA TRBV2
CATSEGTAHTGELFF TGTGCCACCAGTGAGGGGACAGCTCACACCGGGGAACTGTTTTTT TRBJ2-2 TRBD1 NA TRBV24-1
CSVVGRLNTEAFF TGCAGCGTTGTTGGCCGGCTGAACACTGAAGCTTTCTTT TRBJ1-1 NA NA TRBV29-1
CASSVVVGMNTGELFF TGTGCCAGCAGCGTAGTAGTCGGGATGAACACCGGGGAGCTGTTTTTT TRBJ2-2 NA many TRBV9
CASSEGAGGYGYTF TGTGCCAGCAGTGAAGGCGCAGGGGGCTATGGCTACACCTTC TRBJ1-2 TRBD1 NA TRBV2
CASSNAVREKLFF TGCGCCAGCAGCAACGCAGTAAGGGAAAAACTGTTTTTT TRBJ1-4 NA NA TRBV5-1
CAWSSEVTGELFF TGTGCCTGGAGTAGCGAGGTTACCGGGGAGCTGTTTTTT TRBJ2-2 NA NA TRBV30
CASSLVWDSGYGYTF TGTGCCAGCAGCTTAGTATGGGACAGCGGGTATGGCTACACCTTC TRBJ1-2 TRBD1 NA TRBV11-2
CASSIKTLAGSDTQYF TGTGCCAGTAGTATAAAAACACTAGCGGGATCAGATACGCAGTATTTT TRBJ2-3 TRBD2 NA TRBV19
CASSQVGAGELFF TGTGCCAGCAGCCAAGTCGGGGCCGGGGAGCTGTTTTTT TRBJ2-2 NA NA TRBV3-1/TRBV3-2
CASSLRMNTEAFF TGTGCCAGCAGCCTGAGAATGAACACTGAAGCTTTCTTT TRBJ1-1 NA NA TRBV7-8
CASSDRVGAPLHF TGTGCCAGCAGTGACAGGGTTGGCGCACCCCTCCACTTT TRBJ1-6 NA NA TRBV2
CASSDGYEQYF TGTGCCAGTTCTGATGGTTACGAGCAGTACTTC TRBJ2-7 NA NA TRBV19
CASSQDRGDGNTIYF TGCGCCAGCAGCCAAGATCGCGGGGATGGAAACACCATATATTTT TRBJ1-3 NA NA TRBV4-1
CASSLRRGENEKLFF TGTGCCAGCAGCCTTCGACGGGGCGAAAATGAAAAACTGTTTTTT TRBJ1-4 NA NA TRBV2
CASFQMGGGRNNEQFF TGTGCCAGCTTTCAAATGGGAGGGGGAAGGAACAATGAGCAGTTCTTC TRBJ2-1 NA NA TRBV5-4
CASIPRGKGDEQFF TGTGCCAGCATCCCCAGAGGTAAAGGGGATGAGCAGTTCTTC TRBJ2-1 NA NA TRBV2
CASSLGLETGQLWSYTF TGTGCCAGCAGCTTGGGGCTCGAGACCGGACAGCTATGGAGCTACACCTTC TRBJ1-2 NA NA TRBV5-6
CASVPGGAGGTHEQYF TGTGCTAGTGTCCCTGGGGGAGCGGGAGGTACCCACGAGCAGTACTTC TRBJ2-7 TRBD2 NA TRBV12-5
CASSWARGGGAYNEQFF TGTGCCAGCAGCTGGGCCCGGGGCGGGGGGGCCTACAATGAGCAGTTCTTC TRBJ2-1 TRBD2 NA TRBV5-6
CASSDPLGLSNYGYTF TGCGCCAGCAGCGACCCCCTAGGCCTTTCTAACTATGGCTACACCTTC TRBJ1-2 NA once TRBV4-1
CASAPDSGELFF TGTGCTAGTGCCCCAGATTCCGGGGAGCTGTTTTTT TRBJ2-2 NA once TRBV12-5
CASSDYWENTEAFF TGTGCCAGTAGTGATTATTGGGAGAACACTGAAGCTTTCTTT TRBJ1-1 NA NA TRBV2
CASSIVRHSGGNTIYF TGTGCCAGTAGTATAGTACGACATAGCGGCGGAAACACCATATATTTT TRBJ1-3 NA NA TRBV19
CASSALTGMGETQYF TGTGCCAGCAGCGCCCTGACAGGGATGGGGGAGACCCAGTACTTC TRBJ2-5 TRBD1 once TRBV9
CASQQAYGYTF TGTGCCAGCCAACAGGCATATGGCTACACCTTC TRBJ1-2 NA once TRBV19
CAISDRGPGKNTEAFF TGTGCCATCAGTGATCGGGGGCCAGGGAAGAACACTGAAGCTTTCTTT TRBJ1-1 NA once TRBV10-3
CATERTAYSTNEKLFF TGTGCCACCGAGAGGACAGCTTATTCAACTAATGAAAAACTGTTTTTT TRBJ1-4 NA NA TRBV19
CASSLEGFRYGYTF TGTGCCAGCAGCTTAGAGGGGTTTAGATATGGCTACACCTTC TRBJ1-2 NA once TRBV7-9
CASTLQSEQFF TGTGCCAGCACTCTACAGTCTGAGCAGTTCTTC TRBJ2-1 NA NA TRBV12-3/TRBV12-4
CASTGTGGLGQPQHF TGTGCCAGCACGGGGACAGGGGGCCTTGGTCAGCCCCAGCATTTT TRBJ1-5 TRBD1 NA TRBV6-6
CASSLAASGNTGELFF TGCGCCAGCAGCTTGGCTGCTAGCGGAAACACCGGGGAGCTGTTTTTT TRBJ2-2 TRBD2 NA TRBV5-1
CASGLLSGRSDTQYF TGTGCCAGCGGCCTTCTAAGCGGACGCTCCGATACGCAGTATTTT TRBJ2-3 NA NA TRBV7-2
CASSYSDASNQPQHF TGTGCCAGCAGTTACTCGGACGCATCCAATCAGCCCCAGCATTTT TRBJ1-5 NA NA TRBV6-5
CASSPGTGGYEQYF TGTGCCAGCAGCCCTGGGACAGGGGGCTACGAGCAGTACTTC TRBJ2-7 TRBD1 NA TRBV3-1/TRBV3-2
CASSLGIPAGGFNEQFF TGTGCCAGCAGCTTAGGGATTCCAGCGGGGGGATTCAATGAGCAGTTCTTC TRBJ2-1 TRBD2 NA TRBV13
CAISDGGNDYGYTF TGTGCCATCAGTGACGGCGGGAATGACTATGGCTACACCTTC TRBJ1-2 NA once TRBV10-3
CASSGSGYTGELFF TGTGCCAGCAGCGGTAGCGGCTACACCGGGGAGCTGTTTTTT TRBJ2-2 NA NA TRBV9
CASSFWTAGFNTEAFF TGTGCCAGCAGCTTTTGGACAGCGGGATTCAACACTGAAGCTTTCTTT TRBJ1-1 NA NA TRBV11-2
CASSSRQGSTWETQYF TGTGCCAGCAGCTCCCGACAGGGCAGTACCTGGGAGACCCAGTACTTC TRBJ2-5 TRBD1 NA TRBV13
CASSQGMKAFF TGTGCCAGCAGCCAGGGGATGAAGGCTTTCTTT TRBJ1-1 NA NA TRBV3-1/TRBV3-2
CASSQVGQGPYEQYF TGTGCCAGCAGCCAAGTGGGGCAAGGCCCCTACGAGCAGTACTTC TRBJ2-7 NA once TRBV3-1/TRBV3-2
CASSLPVTEAFF TGTGCCAGCAGCCTCCCCGTGACTGAAGCTTTCTTT TRBJ1-1 NA NA TRBV5-6
CASSLRGAPTYGYTF TGTGCCAGCAGTTTACGAGGGGCCCCTACCTATGGCTACACCTTC TRBJ1-2 NA NA TRBV27
CASSYRQGSTDTQYF TGTGCCAGCAGCTATCGACAGGGTTCAACAGATACGCAGTATTTT TRBJ2-3 TRBD1 once TRBV7-9
CSVVGIPPRTGELFF TGCAGCGTTGTAGGCATTCCTCCCCGCACCGGGGAGCTGTTTTTT TRBJ2-2 NA once TRBV29-1
CASSQDGAGDEQFF TGCGCCAGCAGCCAAGATGGAGCGGGGGATGAGCAGTTCTTC TRBJ2-1 TRBD2 NA TRBV4-1
CATKKEGSSYNEQFF TGTGCCACGAAAAAGGAGGGGAGCTCCTACAATGAGCAGTTCTTC TRBJ2-1 NA NA TRBV19
CASSQGQALSGNTIYF TGTGCCAGCAGCCAGGGACAGGCACTCTCTGGAAACACCATATATTTT TRBJ1-3 TRBD1 NA TRBV7-6
CASSVLTGSRNQPQHF TGTGCCAGCAGTGTTCTTACGGGGTCGAGGAATCAGCCCCAGCATTTT TRBJ1-5 NA NA TRBV6-1
CASSYSPYNEQFF TGTGCCAGCAGTTACTCTCCCTACAATGAGCAGTTCTTC TRBJ2-1 NA NA TRBV6-2/TRBV6-3
CASSYLAGQPQHF TGTGCCAGCAGTTACCTAGCGGGGCAGCCCCAGCATTTT TRBJ1-5 NA NA TRBV6-6
CASSYVGQGVPQHF TGTGCCAGCAGTTACGTGGGACAGGGAGTCCCCCAGCATTTT TRBJ1-5 TRBD1 once TRBV6-2/TRBV6-3